Below, 3 T cell receptor beta chains from the same sample are listed, as sequenced in a study of blood T cell repertoires in COVID-19. Sequencing was performed with immunoSEQ multiplex PCR; in TCRdb, only in-frame clones are kept and a portion is missing. Of more than 10,000 clones listed, 60% to 80% are singletons. The sample comprised peripheral blood. These receptors all stem from a human donor in a cohort sampled during active COVID-19.

The rearrangement links TRBV18 to TRBJ2-5; TRBD2 matches 7 bases. Per the germline V gene, CDR1 is KGHSH and CDR2 is LQKENI. The CDR3 has 17 residues. The V and J ends lost 3 bases and 4 bases, in that order; junction bases with no gene match: 14. The CDR3 DNA sequence: TGTGCCAGCTCACCCCCTGCCGGGGAGGGTAGAGGAGAGACCCAGTACTTC. It specifies CASSPPAGEGRGETQYF.

This clone has a single count. The gene calls are TRBV5-1 and TRBJ1-1, with 8 bases that match TRBD1. Germline V gene data show CDR1 as SGHRS and CDR2 as YFSETQ. V lost 4 bases to trimming and J lost 0 bases; unmatched junction nucleotides: 2. There are 14 residues in the CDR3. The CDR3 loop reads CASSLGQVNTEAFF. CDR3 nucleotides: TGCGCCAGCAGCCTGGGACAGGTGAACACTGAAGCTTTCTTT.

V and J are TRBV6-6 and TRBJ1-2; the D gene is possibly TRBD1 (5 bases). CDR1 and CDR2 from the germline V gene are MNHNY and SVGAGI (reference sequence). The CDR3 consists of 14 residues. V lost 4 bases and J 4 bases, leaving 13 bases between the germline ends. CDR3 loop: CASSLGLGGYGYTF. Here the CDR3 DNA reads TGTGCCAGCAGTTTGGGCCTCGGGGGCTATGGCTACACCTTC.